These 10 T cell receptor beta chains originate from one sample sequenced in a study of metastatic and nonmetastatic thyroid tumors. Using MiXCR, TCRdb re-called clones from the PCR reads. Found here are under 55,000 clones, approximately 15% of them singletons; the top ten hold approximately 3.1%. Before thyroid surgery, none of the patients had received any treatment. Sequenced sample: blood. The receptors derive from a female donor with papillary thyroid cancer or a benign thyroid nodule (not recorded which). Some clones in this sample may be carry-over from other donors' samples.

The chain has TRBV11-2 and TRBJ1-1, with no clear D. CDR3 length: 17 residues. V was pared by 3 bases and J by 4 bases, with 21 bases between. Germline CDR1 SGHAT, CDR2 FQNNGV. In DNA, the CDR3 is TGTGCCAGCAGCTTCTCGTCCTGGGCGTGGGAGCCCACTGAAGCTTTCTTT. Residues: CASSFSSWAWEPTEAFF.

This clone was picked up many times. The chain combines TRBV20-1 with TRBJ2-7; D might be TRBD1 (6 bases). This CDR3 comprises 15 residues. The germline gives CDR1 DFQATT, CDR2 SNEGSKA (reference sequence). V was cut by 1 base and J by 6 bases, with 19 bases left in between. The CDR3 region has the DNA TGCAGTGCTAGAGTTCTCGAGGGGGTGGGAGCCGAGCAGTACTTC. Translating gives CSARVLEGVGAEQYF.

This clone was counted ten times or more. V and J are TRBV7-8 and TRBJ2-1, with 12 bases lining up with TRBD2. V lost 6 bases to trimming and J lost 1 base; unmatched junction nucleotides: 13. The CDR3 is 19 residues long. Germline lookup yields CDR1 SGHVS and CDR2 FQNEAQ. The CDR3 nucleotides read TGTGCCAGCAGACTAGCAAGGCTAGCGGGAGGGAGGTCCTACAATGAGCAGTTCTTC. Residues: CASRLARLAGGRSYNEQFF. The full variable domain, with the rest looked up from reference TRBV7-8 and TRBJ2-1, is GAGVSQSPRYKVAKRGQDVALRCDPISGHVSLFWYQQALGQGPEFLTYFQNEAQLDKSGLPSDRFFAERPEGSVSTLKIQRTQQEDSAVYLCASRLARLAGGRSYNEQFFGPGTRLTVL.

Points on this clone: The junction departs from germline at one end; a sequencing error may be responsible. The chain couples TRBV3-1 to TRBJ2-7; D is possibly TRBD2 (5 bases). CDR3 length: 12 amino acids. Germline CDR1 reads LGHDT; CDR2 reads YNNKEL (reference sequence). This CDR3 reads CASSRSDYEQCF. CDR3 nucleotide sequence: TGTGCCAGTAGCCGTAGCGACTACGAGCAGTGCTTC.

This chain connects TRBV5-1 to TRBJ1-1; TRBD1 might be the D (5 bases). CDR1 and CDR2 from the germline V gene are SGHRS and YFSETQ. The CDR3 contains 14 residues. The ends were cut back, 2 bases at V and 6 bases at J, with 14 bases in the middle. The DNA of the CDR3 is TGCGCCAGCAGCTTAAATATCGAGGGACCTGAAGCTTTCTTT. Translated: CASSLNIEGPEAFF. Combining the CDR3 with reference TRBV5-1 and TRBJ1-1 gives the whole variable domain KAGVTQTPRYLIKTRGQQVTLSCSPISGHRSVSWYQQTPGQGLQFLFEYFSETQRNKGNFPGRFSGRQFSNSRSEMNVSTLELGDSALYLCASSLNIEGPEAFFGQGTRLTVV.

This CDR3 is CASRTVNYPQHF. Written as DNA, the CDR3 is TGTGCCAGCAGAACAGTCAATTATCCCCAGCATTTT. This chain uses TRBV6-1 with TRBJ1-5; unclear D gene. This CDR3 spans 12 amino acids. Trimming removed 6 bases at V and 10 bases at J, with 13 bases between. CDR1 is MNHNS, CDR2 SASEGT, per germline.

This clone was detected many times. This rearrangement joins TRBV30 to TRBJ2-7; 12 positions match TRBD2. The junction had 4 bases not matched to a gene; V was cut back by 2 bases and J by 2 bases. CDR1 is GTSNPN, CDR2 SVGIG, per germline (reference sequence). CDR3 length equals 15 residues. This chain's CDR3 is CAWSRGLAGPYEQYF. The CDR3 DNA reads TGTGCCTGGAGTAGGGGACTAGCGGGCCCCTACGAGCAGTACTTC.

In its sample, this clone was seen many times. In the same sample, other DNA sequences code for this CDR3. V gene TRBV5-1 combines with J gene TRBJ2-7, with 13 bases fitting TRBD2. After removal of 4 bases from V and 4 bases from J, the junction contained 5 bases not matched to a gene. Germline V gives CDR1 SGHRS, CDR2 YFSETQ. This CDR3 has 15 residues. CDR3 in DNA: TGCGCCAGCAGCCCCGGACTAGCGGGAGTATACGAGCAGTACTTC. It codes for CASSPGLAGVYEQYF.

This clone was observed at least ten times. The chain couples TRBV4-2 to TRBJ1-1; TRBD1 agrees at 7 bases. From germline, CDR1 is LGHNA and CDR2 YNFKEQ. There are 15 residues in the CDR3. J was trimmed by 0 bases and V by 2 bases; bases with no gene match: 3. This CDR3 is CASSQWTGMNTEAFF. DNA of the CDR3: TGTGCCAGCAGCCAATGGACAGGAATGAACACTGAAGCTTTCTTT.

This clone showed up many times. V is TRBV5-5 and J is TRBJ2-1; no firm D call. The V end was cut by 7 bases, the J end by 1 base, with 12 bases between. The germline CDR1 and CDR2 sequences are SGHKS and YYEKEE (reference sequence). This CDR3 contains 14 residues. For the CDR3, the DNA is TGTGCCAGCGTTGGCCGGGTATCCTACAATGAGCAGTTCTTC. Amino acid sequence: CASVGRVSYNEQFF. The entire variable domain, with the rest obtained from reference TRBV5-5 and TRBJ2-1, is as follows: DAGVTQSPTHLIKTRGQQVTLRCSPISGHKSVSWYQQVLGQGPQFIFQYYEKEERGRGNFPDRFSARQFPNYSSELNVNALLLGDSALYLCASVGRVSYNEQFFGPGTRLTVL.